A selection of T cell receptor beta chains follows, all from one sample in a study of shared clonotypes between healthy human individuals. Only in-frame clones appear in the TCRdb table, and some are missing; sequencing was by immunoSEQ multiplex PCR. The sample holds about 2.4 million clones, just over 90% seen once. The source material was naive CD4+ T cells sorted from blood. The receptors originated from a man between 18 and 35 years old in good health. The CDR3 runs from the conserved cysteine through the conserved F or W. Each record gives: V gene, clone size, J gene, CDR3 protein. Rows may omit the clone size; those that give it use once, few, many or a size class.

v_gene: TRBV10-2; abundance: -; j_gene: TRBJ1-4; CDR3aa: CASSESDRLATNEKLFF
v_gene: TRBV2; abundance: -; j_gene: TRBJ2-2; CDR3aa: CASLGTSNTGELFF
v_gene: TRBV7-2; abundance: -; j_gene: TRBJ2-1; CDR3aa: CASSLVGLGQFF
v_gene: TRBV6-5; abundance: few; j_gene: TRBJ1-1; CDR3aa: CASKSGTPNTEAFF
v_gene: TRBV13; abundance: -; j_gene: TRBJ1-5; CDR3aa: CASSLGGVGQPQHF
v_gene: TRBV2; abundance: -; j_gene: TRBJ1-5; CDR3aa: CASSEEQGSQPQHF
v_gene: TRBV19; abundance: -; j_gene: TRBJ1-5; CDR3aa: CASRPGGVNQPQHF
v_gene: TRBV6-5; abundance: -; j_gene: TRBJ1-1; CDR3aa: CASRATGSGTEAFF
v_gene: TRBV15; abundance: -; j_gene: TRBJ2-5; CDR3aa: CATSRGVDRGYQETQYF
v_gene: TRBV5-3; abundance: -; j_gene: TRBJ2-1; CDR3aa: CARSPVSEQFF
v_gene: TRBV5-1; abundance: -; j_gene: TRBJ1-4; CDR3aa: CASTSREGEKLFF
v_gene: TRBV11-1; abundance: -; j_gene: TRBJ2-7; CDR3aa: CASSSFVSYEQYF
v_gene: TRBV9; abundance: -; j_gene: TRBJ1-2; CDR3aa: CASTTGDGYTF
v_gene: TRBV15; abundance: -; j_gene: TRBJ1-3; CDR3aa: CATSRARAGNTIYF
v_gene: TRBV18; abundance: -; j_gene: TRBJ2-3; CDR3aa: CASSRTSLTDTQYF
v_gene: TRBV28; abundance: -; j_gene: TRBJ2-2; CDR3aa: CASSLGVEGANTGELFF
v_gene: TRBV29-1; abundance: -; j_gene: TRBJ2-7; CDR3aa: CSVEDSGGQCLEQYF
v_gene: TRBV15; abundance: -; j_gene: TRBJ1-5; CDR3aa: CATSLVVRRYYYQPQHF
v_gene: TRBV10-3; abundance: -; j_gene: TRBJ1-1; CDR3aa: CATRQGADTEAFF
v_gene: TRBV5-1; abundance: -; j_gene: TRBJ2-3; CDR3aa: CASSQGRADTQYF
v_gene: TRBV19; abundance: -; j_gene: TRBJ2-7; CDR3aa: CASKTSGSSYEQYF
v_gene: TRBV2; abundance: -; j_gene: TRBJ1-6; CDR3aa: CASSQPGGGYNSPLHF
v_gene: TRBV19; abundance: -; j_gene: TRBJ2-2; CDR3aa: CASSIRVPGELFF
v_gene: TRBV27; abundance: -; j_gene: TRBJ1-6; CDR3aa: CASRGWGTGSPLHF
v_gene: TRBV7-3; abundance: -; j_gene: TRBJ2-7; CDR3aa: CASSSHGLAPDNSYEQYF
v_gene: TRBV7-9; abundance: -; j_gene: TRBJ2-2; CDR3aa: CASSQRTELFF
v_gene: TRBV10-3; abundance: -; j_gene: TRBJ2-1; CDR3aa: CAISTPVSYNEQFF
v_gene: TRBV19; abundance: -; j_gene: TRBJ1-5; CDR3aa: CASSNTITGQPQHF
v_gene: TRBV18; abundance: -; j_gene: TRBJ2-7; CDR3aa: CASSPQQESYEQYF
v_gene: TRBV2; abundance: once; j_gene: TRBJ2-7; CDR3aa: CASKSGTDSYEQYF
v_gene: TRBV30; abundance: -; j_gene: TRBJ1-6; CDR3aa: CASSRDRGADSPLHF
v_gene: TRBV7-2; abundance: -; j_gene: TRBJ2-5; CDR3aa: CASSLVGSSGTRQETQYF
v_gene: TRBV7-3; abundance: -; j_gene: TRBJ2-2; CDR3aa: CASSSGTENTGELFF
v_gene: TRBV10-3; abundance: -; j_gene: TRBJ1-3; CDR3aa: CAIRPQESTGNTIYF
v_gene: TRBV7-7; abundance: -; j_gene: TRBJ1-1; CDR3aa: CASSLQENTEAFF
v_gene: TRBV5-1; abundance: -; j_gene: TRBJ2-7; CDR3aa: CASSLAQGWDEQYF
v_gene: TRBV7-9; abundance: -; j_gene: TRBJ2-3; CDR3aa: CASSLRTSGDTDTQYF
v_gene: TRBV6-5; abundance: -; j_gene: TRBJ1-3; CDR3aa: CASSPSAGRTIYF
v_gene: TRBV19; abundance: -; j_gene: TRBJ1-3; CDR3aa: CASSVSTNSGNTIYF
v_gene: TRBV28; abundance: once; j_gene: TRBJ1-4; CDR3aa: CASSSFGVVTNEKLFF
v_gene: TRBV7-2; abundance: -; j_gene: TRBJ1-2; CDR3aa: CASSSGQGAYSGYTF
v_gene: TRBV18; abundance: few; j_gene: TRBJ2-5; CDR3aa: CASSPHGETQYF
v_gene: TRBV6-6; abundance: -; j_gene: TRBJ1-2; CDR3aa: CASSKMDSNNYGYTF
v_gene: TRBV6-6; abundance: -; j_gene: TRBJ1-4; CDR3aa: CASTLLVDEKLFF
v_gene: TRBV7-2; abundance: -; j_gene: TRBJ2-7; CDR3aa: CASSLEVRGGNEQYF
v_gene: TRBV5-4; abundance: -; j_gene: TRBJ2-5; CDR3aa: CASSLNRIQETQYF
v_gene: TRBV2; abundance: -; j_gene: TRBJ1-5; CDR3aa: CASGGQGGNQPQHF
v_gene: TRBV9; abundance: few; j_gene: TRBJ2-5; CDR3aa: CASSVGQQETQYF
v_gene: TRBV11-3; abundance: -; j_gene: TRBJ1-4; CDR3aa: CASSLGEGRQLFF
v_gene: TRBV6-1; abundance: -; j_gene: TRBJ1-1; CDR3aa: CASSTTVVGAFF
v_gene: TRBV4-1; abundance: -; j_gene: TRBJ2-5; CDR3aa: CASSQTGTGGAGTQYF
v_gene: TRBV7-9; abundance: -; j_gene: TRBJ2-3; CDR3aa: CASSFDTGTSVYTQYF
v_gene: TRBV28; abundance: -; j_gene: TRBJ2-7; CDR3aa: CASSLAGMGQGIVEQYF
v_gene: TRBV10-3; abundance: -; j_gene: TRBJ1-2; CDR3aa: CAISVLDRGNGYTF
v_gene: TRBV20-1; abundance: few; j_gene: TRBJ1-1; CDR3aa: CSAGSGSGLF
v_gene: TRBV6-1; abundance: -; j_gene: TRBJ2-7; CDR3aa: CASSGLAGGEQYF
v_gene: TRBV7-2; abundance: -; j_gene: TRBJ1-2; CDR3aa: CASSPRRDGYTF
v_gene: TRBV11-2; abundance: few; j_gene: TRBJ1-2; CDR3aa: CASSLGVAVNYGYTF
v_gene: TRBV11-2; abundance: -; j_gene: TRBJ2-7; CDR3aa: CASSLGGAPYEQYF